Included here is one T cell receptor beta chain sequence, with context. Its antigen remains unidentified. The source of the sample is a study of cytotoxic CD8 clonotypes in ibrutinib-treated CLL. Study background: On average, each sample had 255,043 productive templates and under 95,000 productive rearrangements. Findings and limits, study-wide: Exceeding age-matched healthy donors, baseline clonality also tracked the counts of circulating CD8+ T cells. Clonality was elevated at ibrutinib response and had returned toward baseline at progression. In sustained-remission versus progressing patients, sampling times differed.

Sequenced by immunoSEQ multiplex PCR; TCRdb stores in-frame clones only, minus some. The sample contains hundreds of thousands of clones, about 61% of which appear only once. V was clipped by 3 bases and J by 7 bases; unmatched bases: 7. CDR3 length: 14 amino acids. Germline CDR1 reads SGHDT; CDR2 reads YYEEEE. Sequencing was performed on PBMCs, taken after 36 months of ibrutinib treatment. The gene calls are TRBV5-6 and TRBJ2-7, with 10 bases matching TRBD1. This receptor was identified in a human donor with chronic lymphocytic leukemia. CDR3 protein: CASSSTGGLWEQYF. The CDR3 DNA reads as TGTGCCAGCAGCTCGACAGGGGGCCTGTGGGAGCAGTACTTC.